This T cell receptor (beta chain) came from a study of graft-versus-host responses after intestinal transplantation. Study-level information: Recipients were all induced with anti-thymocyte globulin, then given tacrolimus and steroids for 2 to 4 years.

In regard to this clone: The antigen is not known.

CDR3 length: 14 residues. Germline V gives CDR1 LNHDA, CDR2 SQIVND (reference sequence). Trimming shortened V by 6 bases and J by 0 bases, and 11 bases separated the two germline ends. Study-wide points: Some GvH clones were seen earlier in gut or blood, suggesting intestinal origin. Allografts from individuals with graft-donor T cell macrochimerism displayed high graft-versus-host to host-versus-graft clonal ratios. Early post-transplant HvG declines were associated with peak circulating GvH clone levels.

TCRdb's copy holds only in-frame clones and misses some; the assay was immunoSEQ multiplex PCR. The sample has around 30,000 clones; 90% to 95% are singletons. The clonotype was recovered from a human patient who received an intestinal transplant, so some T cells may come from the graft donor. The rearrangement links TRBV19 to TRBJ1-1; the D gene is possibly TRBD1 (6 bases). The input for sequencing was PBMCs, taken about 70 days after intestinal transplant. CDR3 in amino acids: CASSWDTMNTEAFF. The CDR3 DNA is TGTGCCAGTAGCTGGGACACGATGAACACTGAAGCTTTCTTT. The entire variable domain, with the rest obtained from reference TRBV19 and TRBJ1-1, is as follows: DGGITQSPKYLFRKEGQNVTLSCEQNLNHDAMYWYRQDPGQGLRLIYYSQIVNDFQKGDIAEGYSVSREKKESFPLTVTSAQKNPTAFYLCASSWDTMNTEAFFGQGTRLTVV.